The clone carrying this TCR beta chain was counted a few times. Those enrolled, adults aged roughly 18 to 100 years, came from 25 or so US areas. What the recovered Cohort 3 donors had was two negative PCRs, clearance, or symptom resolution. Repertoires were generated with immunoSEQ multiplex PCR, while TCRdb's copy carries only in-frame clones and drops some. The sample yields about 170,000 clones, 80% to 90% seen once. The data were obtained in a study of blood T cell repertoires in COVID-19. In the study overall: COVID-19 samples from acute and convalescent phases originated in the United States, Italy and Spain.

The CDR3 loop spans 17 amino acids. CDR1 is SGHRS and CDR2 is YFSETQ in the germline V gene. V lost 0 bases and J 2 bases, leaving 15 bases between the germline ends. Sequencing used PBMCs or T cells enriched from blood (not recorded which). V usage is TRBV5-1 and J usage is TRBJ1-3; weak D call: TRBD1 (6 bases). The receptor was isolated from a man in his forties or fifties who had recovered from COVID-19. CDR3 coding DNA: TGCGCCAGCAGCTTGGCCCCTTTGGGGGCCGCTGGAAACACCATATATTTT. Protein: CASSLAPLGAAGNTIYF.